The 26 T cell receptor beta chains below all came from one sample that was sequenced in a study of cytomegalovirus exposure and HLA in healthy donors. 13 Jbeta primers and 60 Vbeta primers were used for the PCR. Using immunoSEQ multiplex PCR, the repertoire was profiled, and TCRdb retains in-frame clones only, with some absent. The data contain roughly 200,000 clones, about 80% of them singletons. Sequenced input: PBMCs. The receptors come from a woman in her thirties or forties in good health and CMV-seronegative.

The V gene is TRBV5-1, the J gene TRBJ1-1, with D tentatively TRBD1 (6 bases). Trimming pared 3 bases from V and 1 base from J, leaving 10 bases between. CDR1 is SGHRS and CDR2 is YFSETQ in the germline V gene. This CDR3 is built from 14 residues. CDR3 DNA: TGCGCCAGCAGCTCAGGACAGTCGAACACTGAAGCTTTCTTT. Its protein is CASSSGQSNTEAFF.

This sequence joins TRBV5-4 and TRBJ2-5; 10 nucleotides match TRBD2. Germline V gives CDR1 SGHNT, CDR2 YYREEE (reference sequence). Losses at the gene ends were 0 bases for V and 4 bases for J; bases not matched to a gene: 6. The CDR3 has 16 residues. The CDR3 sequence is CASSLEVAGGGETQYF. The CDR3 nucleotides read TGTGCCAGCAGCTTGGAGGTAGCGGGGGGCGGAGAGACCCAGTACTTC.

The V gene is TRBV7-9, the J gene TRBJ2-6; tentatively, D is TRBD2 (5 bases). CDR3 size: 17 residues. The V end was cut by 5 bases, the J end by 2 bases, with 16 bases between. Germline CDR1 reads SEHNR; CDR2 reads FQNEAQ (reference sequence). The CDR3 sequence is CASSHNSRGTGANVLTF. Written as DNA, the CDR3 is TGTGCCAGCAGCCACAACTCACGGGGAACTGGGGCCAACGTCCTGACTTTC.

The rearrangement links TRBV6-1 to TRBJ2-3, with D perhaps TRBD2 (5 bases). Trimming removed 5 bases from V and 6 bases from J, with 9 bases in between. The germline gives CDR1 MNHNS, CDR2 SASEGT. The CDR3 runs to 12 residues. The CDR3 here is CASSPGGDTQYF. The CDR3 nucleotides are TGTGCCAGCAGTCCTGGCGGGGATACGCAGTATTTT.

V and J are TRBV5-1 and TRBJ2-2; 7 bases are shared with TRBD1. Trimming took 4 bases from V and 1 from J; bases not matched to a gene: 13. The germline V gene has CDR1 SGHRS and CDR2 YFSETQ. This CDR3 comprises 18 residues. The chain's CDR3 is CASSASIRTGWNTGELFF. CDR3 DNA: TGCGCCAGCAGCGCCAGTATAAGGACAGGATGGAACACCGGGGAGCTGTTTTTT.

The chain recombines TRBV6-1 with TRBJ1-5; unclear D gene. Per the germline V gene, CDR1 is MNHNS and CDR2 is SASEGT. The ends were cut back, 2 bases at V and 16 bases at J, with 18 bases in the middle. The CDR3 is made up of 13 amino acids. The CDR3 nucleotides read TGTGCCAGCAGTGAATTAAGCCTACCTTTCCCCCATTTT. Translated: CASSELSLPFPHF.

DNA of the CDR3: TGTGCCAGCAGCCGCGCCCGGGGAACTAATGAAAAACTGTTTTTT. It encodes CASSRARGTNEKLFF. This chain uses TRBV6-4 with TRBJ1-4; D ambiguous. V lost 6 bases, J lost 1 base, and 12 bases lay in between. The germline V gene has CDR1 MRHNA and CDR2 SNTAGT. CDR3 length equals 15 residues.

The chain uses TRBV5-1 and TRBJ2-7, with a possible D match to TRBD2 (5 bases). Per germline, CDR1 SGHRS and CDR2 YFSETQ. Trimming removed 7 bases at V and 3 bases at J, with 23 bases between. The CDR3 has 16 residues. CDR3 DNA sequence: TGCGCCAGCCGCCCTAACTCGGGGTATGGCGACTACGAGCAGTACTTC. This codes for CASRPNSGYGDYEQYF.

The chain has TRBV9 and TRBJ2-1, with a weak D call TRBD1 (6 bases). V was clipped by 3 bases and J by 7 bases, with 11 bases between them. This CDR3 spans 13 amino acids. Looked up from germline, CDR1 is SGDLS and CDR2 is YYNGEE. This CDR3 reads CASSAARGNEQFF. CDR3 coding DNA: TGTGCCAGCAGCGCCGCCAGGGGTAATGAGCAGTTCTTC.

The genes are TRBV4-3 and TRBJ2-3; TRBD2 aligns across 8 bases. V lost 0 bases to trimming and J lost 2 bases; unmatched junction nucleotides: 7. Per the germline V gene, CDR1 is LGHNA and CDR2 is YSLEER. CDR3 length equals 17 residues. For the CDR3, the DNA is TGCGCCAGCAGCCAAGAAGCTAGCGGGTCATTCACAGATACGCAGTATTTT. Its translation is CASSQEASGSFTDTQYF.

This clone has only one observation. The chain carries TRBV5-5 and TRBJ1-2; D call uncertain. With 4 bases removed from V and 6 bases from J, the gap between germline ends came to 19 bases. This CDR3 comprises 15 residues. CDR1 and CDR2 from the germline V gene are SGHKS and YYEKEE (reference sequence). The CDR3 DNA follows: TGTGCCAGCAGCGTTACCGTGGGTAGGCGGGATGGCTACACCTTC. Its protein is CASSVTVGRRDGYTF.

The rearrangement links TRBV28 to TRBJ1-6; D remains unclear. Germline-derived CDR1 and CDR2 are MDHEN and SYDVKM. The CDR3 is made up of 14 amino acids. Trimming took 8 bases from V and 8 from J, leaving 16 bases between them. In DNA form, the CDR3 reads TGTGCCAGCCTCCTCGGTTTGGCGGATTCACCCCTCCACTTT. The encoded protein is CASLLGLADSPLHF.

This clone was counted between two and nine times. The CDR3 reads CASSLGQGTQNTEAFF. For the CDR3, the DNA is TGCGCCAGCAGCTTGGGCCAGGGTACCCAGAACACTGAAGCTTTCTTT. The chain uses TRBV5-1 and TRBJ1-1; D may be TRBD1 (5 bases). In germline, CDR1 is SGHRS, CDR2 YFSETQ. This CDR3 is built from 16 residues. Trimming took off 0 bases at V and 1 base at J, with 13 bases between the two ends.

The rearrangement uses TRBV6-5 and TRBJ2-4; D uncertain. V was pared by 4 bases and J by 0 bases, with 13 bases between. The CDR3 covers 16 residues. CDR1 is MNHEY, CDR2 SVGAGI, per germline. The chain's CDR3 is CASSSLYELAKNIQYF. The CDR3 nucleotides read TGTGCCAGCAGTTCCCTTTACGAACTAGCCAAAAACATTCAGTACTTC.

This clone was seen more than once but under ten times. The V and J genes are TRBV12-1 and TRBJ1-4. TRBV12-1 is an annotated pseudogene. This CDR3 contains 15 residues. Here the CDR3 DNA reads TGTGCCAGCAGCTTTGGAGCCCTTAAGAATGAAAAACTGTTTTTT. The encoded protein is CASSFGALKNEKLFF.

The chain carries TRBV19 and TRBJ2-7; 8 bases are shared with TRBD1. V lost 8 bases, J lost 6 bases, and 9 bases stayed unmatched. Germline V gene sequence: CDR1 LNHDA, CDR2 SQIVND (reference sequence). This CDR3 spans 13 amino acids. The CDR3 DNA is TGTGCCAGTCATTCCCAGGGGGCTGGCGAGCAGTACTTC. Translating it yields CASHSQGAGEQYF.

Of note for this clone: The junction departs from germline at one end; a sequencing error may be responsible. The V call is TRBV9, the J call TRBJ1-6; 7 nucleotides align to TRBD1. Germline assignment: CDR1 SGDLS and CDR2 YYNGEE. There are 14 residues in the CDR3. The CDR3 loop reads CAGSPIQGNSPLHF. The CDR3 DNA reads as TGTGCCGGCAGCCCCATACAGGGGAATTCACCCCTCCACTTT.

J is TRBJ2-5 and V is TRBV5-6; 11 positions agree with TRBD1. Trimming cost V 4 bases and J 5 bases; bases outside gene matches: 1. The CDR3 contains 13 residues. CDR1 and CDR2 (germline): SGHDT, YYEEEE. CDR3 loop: CASSGTGGETQYF. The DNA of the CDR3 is TGTGCCAGCAGCGGGACAGGGGGGGAGACCCAGTACTTC.

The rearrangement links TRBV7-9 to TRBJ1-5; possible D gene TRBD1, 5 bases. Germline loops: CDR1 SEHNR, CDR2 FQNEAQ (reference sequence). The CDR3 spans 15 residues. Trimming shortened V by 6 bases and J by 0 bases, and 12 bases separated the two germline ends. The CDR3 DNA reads TGTGCCAGCAGTCAGGGCGTGAATAGCAATCAGCCCCAGCATTTT. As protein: CASSQGVNSNQPQHF.

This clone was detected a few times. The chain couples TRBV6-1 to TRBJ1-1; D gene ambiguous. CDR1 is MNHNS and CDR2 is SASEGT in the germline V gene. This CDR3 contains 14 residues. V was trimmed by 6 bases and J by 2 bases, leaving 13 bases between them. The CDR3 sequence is CASSRVLQNTEAFF. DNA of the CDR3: TGTGCCAGCAGCCGGGTGTTGCAAAACACTGAAGCTTTCTTT.

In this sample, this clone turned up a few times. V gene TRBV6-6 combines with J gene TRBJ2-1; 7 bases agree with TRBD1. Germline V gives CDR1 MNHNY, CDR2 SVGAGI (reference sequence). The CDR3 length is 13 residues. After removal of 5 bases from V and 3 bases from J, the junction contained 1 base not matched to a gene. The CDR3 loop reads CASSRDSYNEQFF. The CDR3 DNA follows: TGTGCCAGCAGTCGGGACAGCTACAATGAGCAGTTCTTC.

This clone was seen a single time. CDR3 coding DNA: TGTGCCAGCAGCTTAGGGCCCTTTCCAGGGGCGGATACGCAGTATTTT. This translates into CASSLGPFPGADTQYF. The rearrangement links TRBV7-2 to TRBJ2-3, with TRBD1 as a possible D gene (6 bases). The V gene lost 1 base and the J gene lost 6 bases, with 17 bases spanning the gap. The CDR3 consists of 16 residues. The V gene's germline CDR1 is SGHTA and CDR2 FQGNSA.

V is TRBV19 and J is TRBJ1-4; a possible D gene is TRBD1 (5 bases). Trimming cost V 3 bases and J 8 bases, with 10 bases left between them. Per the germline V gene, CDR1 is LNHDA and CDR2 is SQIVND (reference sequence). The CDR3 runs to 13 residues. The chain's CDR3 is CASSIPGNEKLFF. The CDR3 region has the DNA TGTGCCAGTAGTATCCCAGGGAACGAAAAACTGTTTTTT.

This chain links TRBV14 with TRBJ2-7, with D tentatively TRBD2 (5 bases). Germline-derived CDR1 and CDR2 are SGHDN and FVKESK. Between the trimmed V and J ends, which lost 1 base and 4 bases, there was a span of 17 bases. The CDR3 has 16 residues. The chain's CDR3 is CASSQAMGGGGYEQYF. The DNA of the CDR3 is TGTGCCAGCAGCCAAGCAATGGGCGGAGGAGGTTACGAGCAGTACTTC.

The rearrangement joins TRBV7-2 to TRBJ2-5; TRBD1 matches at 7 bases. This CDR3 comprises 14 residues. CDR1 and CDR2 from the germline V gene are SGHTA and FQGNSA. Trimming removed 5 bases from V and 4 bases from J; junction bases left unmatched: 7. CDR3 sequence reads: CASSLRTGVETQYF. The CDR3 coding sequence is TGTGCCAGCAGCCTAAGGACAGGTGTAGAGACCCAGTACTTC.

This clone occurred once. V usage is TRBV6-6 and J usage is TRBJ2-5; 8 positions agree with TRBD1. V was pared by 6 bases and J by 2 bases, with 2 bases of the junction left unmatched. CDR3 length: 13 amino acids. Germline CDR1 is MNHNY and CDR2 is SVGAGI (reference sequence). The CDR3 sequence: CASSDRGQETQYF. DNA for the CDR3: TGTGCCAGCAGCGACAGGGGTCAAGAGACCCAGTACTTC.